The 32 T cell receptor beta chains below come from one sample, sequenced in a study of vaccination effects on CD4 cells after COVID-19. Prior to sequencing, the ViraFEST assay stimulated PBMC with viral peptide pools, which expanded the antigen-specific CD4+ T cells. Isolating CD4+ T cells followed about 11 days of culture. Of the BNT162b2 and mRNA-1273 vaccines, participants received two doses of one or the other. Sequenced by immunoSEQ multiplex PCR; TCRdb stores in-frame clones only, minus some. This sample carries around 81,000 clones, around 77% of them seen once, and the ten largest clones take around 1%. Their antigens remain unidentified. Sample: CD4+ T cells from PBMCs cultured with HCoV-OC43 spike peptides, taken after COVID-19 vaccination. Subset noted: HCoV-OC43 spike overlapping peptide pool stimulation. The receptors were gathered from a human donor who received a COVID-19 vaccine.

The V call is TRBV7-2, the J call TRBJ1-1; D is ambiguous. The V and J ends lost 1 base and 5 bases respectively, with 11 bases between them. The germline gives CDR1 SGHTA, CDR2 FQGNSA. CDR3 length: 14 amino acids. CDR3 amino acids: CASSLENLGTEAFF. DNA of the CDR3: TGTGCCAGCAGCTTAGAAAACTTGGGAACTGAAGCTTTCTTT.

The chain combines TRBV19 with TRBJ1-2; a weak D match, TRBD1 (5 bases). The length of the CDR3 is 13 residues. Trimming cost V 5 bases and J 4 bases, with 11 bases left between them. Germline lookup yields CDR1 LNHDA and CDR2 SQIVND (reference sequence). The CDR3 nucleotides read TGTGCCAGTAGTGCGACAGCAGTCTATGGCTACACCTTC. Protein: CASSATAVYGYTF.

The chain has TRBV5-1 and TRBJ2-1; 7 bases line up with TRBD1. The germline CDR1 and CDR2 sequences are SGHRS and YFSETQ. This CDR3 is 13 amino acids long. V shed 4 bases, J shed 8 bases, and the junction held 6 bases outside the gene matches. The CDR3 reads CASSLRQGDEQFF. The CDR3 region has the DNA TGCGCCAGCAGCCTCAGACAGGGCGATGAGCAGTTCTTC.

This chain links TRBV6-1 with TRBJ2-7, with D hard to call. CDR3 length equals 14 residues. Germline CDR1 is MNHNS and CDR2 is SASEGT. V was clipped by 1 base and J by 5 bases, with 12 bases between them. CDR3 protein: CASSEDLLSDEQYV. The DNA of the CDR3 is TGTGCCAGCAGTGAAGATCTTCTGAGCGACGAGCAGTACGTC.

This chain links TRBV11-2 with TRBJ2-3, with 9 bases identical to TRBD1. After removal of 3 bases from V and 1 base from J, the junction contained 5 bases not matched to a gene. The CDR3 spans 16 residues. Per germline, CDR1 SGHAT and CDR2 FQNNGV. In DNA form, the CDR3 reads TGTGCCAGCAGCTTTGGGACAGGGTACGGCACAGATACGCAGTATTTT. Its protein is CASSFGTGYGTDTQYF.

V is TRBV5-1 and J is TRBJ1-2, with D tentatively TRBD1 (5 bases). The germline gives CDR1 SGHRS, CDR2 YFSETQ. CDR3 size: 15 residues. The V gene lost 6 bases and the J gene lost 4 bases, with 19 bases spanning the gap. The CDR3 nucleotides read TGCGCCAGCAAAGAAGCCGGGACTCAAACCTATGGCTACACCTTC. Protein sequence: CASKEAGTQTYGYTF.

The CDR3 nucleotides read TGTGCCAGCTCACCCTTGACAGGGGGCTCGGGCACAGATACGCAGTATTTT. This encodes CASSPLTGGSGTDTQYF. The rearrangement links TRBV18 to TRBJ2-3; 10 positions agree with TRBD1. The CDR3 contains 17 residues. Trimming took 3 bases from V and 1 from J; bases not matched to a gene: 7. Per the germline V gene, CDR1 is KGHSH and CDR2 is LQKENI.

This sequence joins TRBV24-1 and TRBJ2-1; 13 bases map to TRBD2. CDR1 and CDR2 (germline): KGHDR, SFDVKD. The CDR3 length is 20 residues. Losses at the gene ends were 3 bases for V and 7 bases for J; bases not matched to a gene: 17. CDR3 sequence (DNA): TGTGCCACCAGTGATCCCGGACTAGCGGGGGCACCTACTGTCGAGAATGAGCAGTTCTTC. Residues: CATSDPGLAGAPTVENEQFF.

This rearrangement joins TRBV5-4 to TRBJ2-3; TRBD1 is a possible D gene (6 bases). Per germline, CDR1 SGHNT and CDR2 YYREEE (reference sequence). CDR3 length: 14 residues. V lost 0 bases to trimming and J lost 4 bases, with 9 bases between them. CDR3 protein: CASSLAKGADTQYF. CDR3 DNA: TGTGCCAGCAGCTTGGCCAAGGGGGCAGATACGCAGTATTTT.

The chain has TRBV7-2 and TRBJ2-5; 12 nucleotides agree with TRBD2. The CDR3 extends over 16 amino acids. V shed 5 bases, J shed 2 bases, and the junction held 6 bases outside the gene matches. Per germline, CDR1 SGHTA and CDR2 FQGNSA. The chain's CDR3 is CASSNGLAGTQETQYF. The CDR3 DNA follows: TGTGCCAGCAGCAACGGACTAGCGGGGACTCAAGAGACCCAGTACTTC. Full variable domain (rest looked up from reference TRBV7-2 and TRBJ2-5): GAGVSQSPSNKVTEKGKDVELRCDPISGHTALYWYRQSLGQGLEFLIYFQGNSAPDKSGLPSDRFSAERTGGSVSTLTIQRTQQEDSAVYLCASSNGLAGTQETQYFGPGTRLLVL.

The rearrangement uses TRBV2 and TRBJ2-1; possible D gene TRBD2, 6 bases. The CDR3 sequence is 16 residues long. V gave up 7 bases and J gave up 5 bases, with 21 bases separating them. CDR1 and CDR2 (germline): SNHLY, FYNNEI. The CDR3 loop reads CASILGTGTSHNEQFF. CDR3 in DNA: TGTGCCAGCATCTTAGGGACCGGGACTTCGCACAATGAGCAGTTCTTC.

In the case of this clone: Other nucleotide sequences from this sample produce the same CDR3. The chain couples TRBV7-3 to TRBJ2-2; D unclear. Trimming removed 3 bases at V and 4 bases at J, with 6 bases between. Per the germline V gene, CDR1 is SGHTA and CDR2 is FQGTGA. The CDR3 totals 13 residues. The CDR3 nucleotides read TGTGCCAGCAGCTTGACGGGCACCGGGGAGCTGTTTTTT. Its protein is CASSLTGTGELFF.

V is TRBV29-1 and J is TRBJ2-1; possibly TRBD1 for D (5 bases). V gave up 2 bases and J gave up 0 bases, with 8 bases separating them. CDR3 size: 14 residues. Germline assignment: CDR1 SQVTM and CDR2 ANQGSEA. The CDR3 bases are TGCAGCGTTGAAAGGGGAAGCTCCTACAATGAGCAGTTCTTC. Amino acid sequence: CSVERGSSYNEQFF.

This chain links TRBV2 with TRBJ1-5, with D unclear. Germline V lookup: CDR1 SNHLY, CDR2 FYNNEI. The CDR3 is made up of 14 amino acids. Trimming cost V 2 bases and J 4 bases, with 9 bases left between them. The DNA for the CDR3 is TGTGCCAGCAGTGAATCTGGGGTTAATCAGCCCCAGCATTTT. Protein: CASSESGVNQPQHF.

This clone was seen a single time. The chain carries TRBV19 and TRBJ2-4, with a weak D call TRBD1 (6 bases). V was shortened by 3 bases and J by 1 base, with 10 bases between the two germline ends. Germline CDR1 reads LNHDA; CDR2 reads SQIVND (reference sequence). CDR3 length equals 15 residues. The DNA of the CDR3 is TGTGCCAGTAGTATCTACAGGGCGGCCAAAAACATTCAGTACTTC. Its protein is CASSIYRAAKNIQYF.

J is TRBJ2-1 and V is TRBV7-3, with TRBD2 identical over 9 bases. CDR1 and CDR2 from the germline V gene are SGHTA and FQGTGA. The CDR3 spans 15 residues. V dropped 3 bases and J dropped 8; count of bases not matched to a gene: 8. This chain's CDR3 is CASSLQGGGEDEQFF. The DNA for the CDR3 is TGTGCCAGCAGCTTGCAAGGCGGGGGGGAGGATGAGCAGTTCTTC.

V gene TRBV6-5 combines with J gene TRBJ1-1, with unresolved D. The germline V and J ends were trimmed by 6 bases and 1 base, with 12 bases remaining between them. Germline values: CDR1 MNHEY, CDR2 SVGAGI. The CDR3 is 14 amino acids. CDR3 loop: CASRLDLTNTEAFF. The CDR3 nucleotides are TGTGCCAGCAGACTCGACTTAACGAACACTGAAGCTTTCTTT.

The V gene is TRBV7-2, the J gene TRBJ1-5; a weak D match, TRBD1 (5 bases). Germline V gene sequence: CDR1 SGHTA, CDR2 FQGNSA. The CDR3 has 13 amino acids. The V gene lost 5 bases and the J gene lost 5 bases, with 10 bases spanning the gap. The CDR3 region is CASSTGGYQPQHF. CDR3 sequence (DNA): TGTGCCAGCAGCACGGGGGGGTATCAGCCCCAGCATTTT.

This clone was seen only a few times. The chain joins TRBV18 to TRBJ1-4; no definite D call. Between the trimmed V and J ends, which lost 3 bases and 3 bases, there was a span of 8 bases. Germline V gene sequence: CDR1 KGHSH, CDR2 LQKENI. This CDR3 comprises 14 residues. CDR3 nucleotides: TGTGCCAGCTCACCGGGAGGGTCTAATGAAAAACTGTTTTTT. Translation gives CASSPGGSNEKLFF.

The chain couples TRBV5-1 to TRBJ2-3; D is uncertain. The CDR3 is 17 residues long. Germline-derived CDR1 and CDR2 are SGHRS and YFSETQ. With 4 bases removed from V and 2 bases from J, the gap between germline ends came to 20 bases. The DNA of the CDR3 is TGCGCCAGCAGCGGGCTGTACGTCGGCAGAGCCACAGATACGCAGTATTTT. The encoded protein is CASSGLYVGRATDTQYF.

This chain joins TRBV7-2 and TRBJ1-2; the match to TRBD1 covers 9 bases. The CDR3 sequence is 15 residues long. Germline-derived CDR1 and CDR2 are SGHTA and FQGNSA. With V trimmed by 3 bases and J by 2 bases, 4 bases remained unmatched. DNA of the CDR3: TGTGCCAGCAGCTTCCAGACAGGGGGAAACTATGGCTACACCTTC. This codes for CASSFQTGGNYGYTF.

CDR3 nucleotide sequence: TGCGCCAGCAGCCTCCAGGGGTTCGAGGTCGGCTATGGCTACACCTTC. Protein: CASSLQGFEVGYGYTF. J is TRBJ1-2 and V is TRBV5-1; D might be TRBD1 (6 bases). Germline assignment: CDR1 SGHRS and CDR2 YFSETQ. V lost 4 bases to trimming and J lost 4 bases, with 20 bases between them. The CDR3 covers 16 residues.

J is TRBJ2-7 and V is TRBV23-1; 9 nucleotides match TRBD1. TRBV23-1 is assigned to the ORF class and has an uncertain function. The CDR3 loop spans 18 amino acids. V trimming: 4 bases; J trimming: 0 bases; junction bases outside the gene matches: 13. The CDR3 sequence is CASSLGTGLPPSSYEQYV. The CDR3 DNA sequence: TGCGCCAGCAGTCTCGGGACAGGGTTGCCTCCGAGCTCCTACGAGCAGTACGTC.

The rearrangement links TRBV6-1 to TRBJ1-1; maybe TRBD1 (6 bases). Trimming took 3 bases from V and 3 from J, leaving 11 bases between them. The CDR3 has 14 amino acids. Germline CDR1 reads MNHNS; CDR2 reads SASEGT. The CDR3 DNA is TGTGCCAGCAGTGAGGGGGCAGGGTACACTGAAGCTTTCTTT. Translated: CASSEGAGYTEAFF.

Only a few counts were recorded for this clone. The chain combines TRBV6-5 with TRBJ1-1; no reliable D call. Germline V CDR1 and CDR2: MNHEY, SVGAGI. This CDR3 contains 15 residues. V was clipped by 5 bases and J by 0 bases, with 13 bases between them. CDR3 region: CASSPLHTVNTEAFF. The DNA of the CDR3 is TGTGCCAGCAGTCCCCTCCACACGGTGAACACTGAAGCTTTCTTT.

This rearrangement joins TRBV7-8 to TRBJ2-2, with TRBD1 matching 10 bases. The CDR3 loop spans 15 amino acids. V dropped 8 bases and J dropped 1; count of bases not matched to a gene: 4. Germline assignment: CDR1 SGHVS and CDR2 FQNEAQ. CDR3 sequence reads: CASATGGMNTGELFF. CDR3 coding DNA: TGTGCCAGCGCGACAGGGGGCATGAACACCGGGGAGCTGTTTTTT. Variable domain in full (rest from reference TRBV7-8 and TRBJ2-2): GAGVSQSPRYKVAKRGQDVALRCDPISGHVSLFWYQQALGQGPEFLTYFQNEAQLDKSGLPSDRFFAERPEGSVSTLKIQRTQQEDSAVYLCASATGGMNTGELFFGEGSRLTVL.

In its sample, this clone was seen a few times. The V and J genes are TRBV19 and TRBJ1-3; TRBD1 matches at 8 bases. Germline V gene sequence: CDR1 LNHDA, CDR2 SQIVND (reference sequence). The CDR3 is 15 amino acids. J gave up 4 bases and V 4 bases, and 6 bases lay outside the gene matches. The CDR3 DNA follows: TGTGCCAGTAGTACCCGACAGGGGACCGGAAACACCATATATTTT. It encodes CASSTRQGTGNTIYF. Looking up the rest from reference TRBV19 and TRBJ1-3 gives the full variable domain: DGGITQSPKYLFRKEGQNVTLSCEQNLNHDAMYWYRQDPGQGLRLIYYSQIVNDFQKGDIAEGYSVSREKKESFPLTVTSAQKNPTAFYLCASSTRQGTGNTIYFGEGSWLTVV.

The chain uses TRBV24-1 and TRBJ1-1; 8 positions agree with TRBD1. CDR3 length: 14 residues. The trim removed 7 bases at V and 1 base at J, leaving 4 bases unmatched. The germline V gene encodes CDR1 KGHDR and CDR2 SFDVKD. CDR3 amino acids: CATRGTGWNTEAFF. In DNA, the CDR3 is TGTGCCACCAGGGGGACAGGATGGAACACTGAAGCTTTCTTT.

The rearrangement uses TRBV5-1 and TRBJ2-7; TRBD1 aligns across 12 bases. The germline V gene has CDR1 SGHRS and CDR2 YFSETQ. After removal of 2 bases from V and 4 bases from J, the junction contained 4 bases not matched to a gene. This CDR3 has 15 residues. The CDR3 here is CASSFRDRGHYEQYV. CDR3 nucleotides: TGCGCCAGCAGCTTCCGGGACAGGGGGCATTACGAGCAGTACGTC.

V gene TRBV11-1 combines with J gene TRBJ2-5; no reliable D call. The CDR3 is 13 amino acids. Trimming took off 2 bases at V and 8 bases at J, with 12 bases between the two ends. Germline assignment: CDR1 SGHAT and CDR2 FQDESV (reference sequence). The CDR3 DNA reads TGTGCCAGCAGCTTAAACTACTGGGAAACCCAGTACTTC. It encodes CASSLNYWETQYF.

CDR3 in amino acids: CASSPGRRETQYF. The DNA of the CDR3 is TGTGCCAGCAGCCCGGGTAGGAGAGAGACCCAGTACTTC. V gene TRBV12-3 or TRBV12-4 combines with J gene TRBJ2-5, with D unresolved. The V end was cut by 6 bases, the J end by 4 bases, with 12 bases between. The CDR3 is 13 residues long.

This clone was detected only once. The V call is TRBV19, the J call TRBJ1-2; no reliable D call. Germline V CDR1 and CDR2: LNHDA, SQIVND (reference sequence). There are 13 residues in the CDR3. Trimming took off 2 bases at V and 5 bases at J, with 9 bases between the two ends. The CDR3 reads CASSIPSQYGYTF. The CDR3 nucleotides are TGTGCCAGTAGTATACCCTCCCAGTATGGCTACACCTTC.